This entry is about one T cell receptor (beta chain). CDR3 length: 16 amino acids. V lost 7 bases and J lost 2; bases outside the gene matches: 5. From germline, CDR1 is LGHNA and CDR2 YSLEER. Method: immunoSEQ multiplex PCR; TCRdb's copy keeps in-frame clones and lacks some. The sample yields some 300,000 clones, about 88% seen once. These data are taken from a study of blood T cell repertoires in COVID-19. Study details: T cells, B-cell-depleted T cells, or PBMCs provided the cDNA or gDNA that served as material.

The TCR comes from a man between 70 and 80 years old with acute or convalescent COVID-19. The rearrangement uses TRBV4-3 and TRBJ2-2, with TRBD2 matching over 12 bases. The source material was peripheral blood. CDR3 loop: CASKASGGENTGELFF. CDR3 sequence (DNA): TGCGCCAGCAAGGCTAGCGGGGGGGAAAACACCGGGGAGCTGTTTTTT.